The 9 T cell receptor beta chains given below trace back to one sample, sequenced in a study of cytotoxic CD8 clonotypes in ibrutinib-treated CLL. The protocol was immunoSEQ multiplex PCR, while the TCRdb copy is restricted to in-frame clones and leaves out a portion. The table records about 45,000 clones, just over 65% of them present only once. Sequences were derived from PBMCs, sampled after 24 months of ibrutinib treatment. These receptors all come from a human donor with chronic lymphocytic leukemia.

The CDR3 loop reads CASSPQTGTKQFF. Here the CDR3 DNA reads TGTGCCAGCTCACCACAGACCGGGACAAAGCAGTTCTTC. The V and J genes are TRBV18 and TRBJ2-1, with D perhaps TRBD1 (6 bases). The CDR3 consists of 13 residues. V lost 1 base, J lost 11 bases, and 12 bases lay in between. CDR1 KGHSH and CDR2 LQKENI come from the germline V gene.

In its sample, this clone was seen a few times. CDR3 coding DNA: TGCGCCAGCAGCTTGGAATCTAGCGGGGCCTACGAGCAGTACTTC. Translated: CASSLESSGAYEQYF. This rearrangement joins TRBV5-1 to TRBJ2-7; 9 bases agree with TRBD2. The germline gives CDR1 SGHRS, CDR2 YFSETQ. The CDR3 is 15 amino acids. The V gene end was trimmed by 0 bases and the J gene end by 2 bases; junction bases not matched to a gene: 3. Based on the CDR3 plus reference TRBV5-1 and TRBJ2-7, the full variable domain is KAGVTQTPRYLIKTRGQQVTLSCSPISGHRSVSWYQQTPGQGLQFLFEYFSETQRNKGNFPGRFSGRQFSNSRSEMNVSTLELGDSALYLCASSLESSGAYEQYFGPGTRLTVT.

The CDR3 protein is CAWSHRGVHYGYTF. As DNA, the CDR3 is TGTGCCTGGAGTCATCGGGGGGTCCACTATGGCTACACCTTC. The V and J genes are TRBV30 and TRBJ1-2, with D perhaps TRBD1 (5 bases). In germline, CDR1 is GTSNPN, CDR2 SVGIG (reference sequence). The CDR3 has 14 amino acids. V dropped 2 bases and J dropped 3 bases, with 13 bases sitting between them.

This rearrangement joins TRBV4-1 to TRBJ2-1; TRBD2 agrees at 8 bases. This CDR3 spans 16 amino acids. Unmatched junction bases numbered 10, after V lost 0 bases and J lost 9 bases. Germline CDR1 MGHRA, CDR2 YSYEKL. Here the CDR3 DNA reads TGCGCCAGCAGCCAAGAGAGGTCCGGGGGGGCCGGTGAGCAGTTCTTC. Protein product: CASSQERSGGAGEQFF.

This clone is a singleton in its sample. The J gene is TRBJ2-2, the V gene TRBV6-5; D is possibly TRBD1 or TRBD2 (7 bases each). The CDR3 spans 16 residues. V was pared by 2 bases and J by 4 bases, with 14 bases between. The germline gives CDR1 MNHEY, CDR2 SVGAGI. The CDR3 DNA reads TGTGCCAGCAGTTACGGGAGGGGGCCGGCCACCGGGGAGCTGTTTTTT. Its protein product is CASSYGRGPATGELFF.

The chain is built from TRBV10-3 and TRBJ2-1; 8 bases align to TRBD2. Germline-derived CDR1 and CDR2 are ENHRY and SYGVKD. V lost 2 bases, J lost 8 bases, and 8 bases stayed unmatched. This CDR3 comprises 15 residues. This CDR3 reads CAISEMGSGRDEQFF. DNA for the CDR3: TGTGCCATCAGTGAGATGGGGAGCGGGAGAGATGAGCAGTTCTTC.

There are a few counts of this clone. This chain connects TRBV7-9 to TRBJ1-5; 8 nucleotides match TRBD1. The CDR3 totals 14 residues. J lost 6 bases, V lost 5 bases, and 6 bases had no gene match. The germline gives CDR1 SEHNR, CDR2 FQNEAQ (reference sequence). The CDR3 nucleotides read TGTGCCAGCAGCCGGACAGGGCTGGGTCAGCCCCAGCATTTT. Protein sequence: CASSRTGLGQPQHF. The complete variable domain, with remaining parts taken from reference TRBV7-9 and TRBJ1-5, reads DTGVSQNPRHKITKRGQNVTFRCDPISEHNRLYWYRQTLGQGPEFLTYFQNEAQLEKSRLLSDRFSAERPKGSFSTLEIQRTEQGDSAMYLCASSRTGLGQPQHFGDGTRLSIL.

J is TRBJ1-1 and V is TRBV5-4; D uncertain. V dropped 4 bases and J dropped 0 bases, with 10 bases sitting between them. The CDR3 loop spans 14 amino acids. Germline V gene data show CDR1 as SGHNT and CDR2 as YYREEE (reference sequence). The CDR3 DNA sequence: TGTGCCAGCAGCCCAGTGGGTGTGAACACTGAAGCTTTCTTT. This encodes CASSPVGVNTEAFF.

As DNA, the CDR3 is TGTGCCAGCATTCCCGGACTAGCGGGCTCCTATCTCTCCTACGAGCAGTACTTC. It translates to CASIPGLAGSYLSYEQYF. The rearrangement links TRBV2 to TRBJ2-7; 11 bases agree with TRBD2. In germline, CDR1 is SNHLY, CDR2 FYNNEI. The V and J ends lost 7 bases and 0 bases, in that order; junction bases with no gene match: 14. This CDR3 spans 18 amino acids.